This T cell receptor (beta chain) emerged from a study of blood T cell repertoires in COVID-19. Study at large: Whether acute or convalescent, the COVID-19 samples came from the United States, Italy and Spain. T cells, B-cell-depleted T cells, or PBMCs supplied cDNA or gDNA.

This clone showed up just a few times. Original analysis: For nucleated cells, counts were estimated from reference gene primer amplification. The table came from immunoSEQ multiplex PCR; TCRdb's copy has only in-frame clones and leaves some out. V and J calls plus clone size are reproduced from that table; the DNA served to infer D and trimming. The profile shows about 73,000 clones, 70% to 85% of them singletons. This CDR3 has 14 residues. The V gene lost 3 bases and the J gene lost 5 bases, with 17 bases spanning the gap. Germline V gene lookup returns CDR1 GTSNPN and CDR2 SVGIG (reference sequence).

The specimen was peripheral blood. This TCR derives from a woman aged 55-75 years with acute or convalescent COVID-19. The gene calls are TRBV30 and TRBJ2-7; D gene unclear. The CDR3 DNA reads TGTGCCTGGAGCGCTAACTATCTCTACAACGAGCAGTACTTC. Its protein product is CAWSANYLYNEQYF.